This T cell receptor beta chain was sequenced for a study of cytomegalovirus exposure and HLA in healthy donors. Germline CDR1 SQVTM, CDR2 ANQGSEA. Trimming stripped 5 bases from V and 0 bases from J, with 4 bases between. The CDR3 has 11 residues. Concerning this clone: No antigen is known for it.

The PCR made use of 60 Vbeta and 13 Jbeta primers. Clones were read by immunoSEQ multiplex PCR, and TCRdb kept only the in-frame ones, dropping some. The data show 150,000 or so clones, roughly 79% seen once. Broader study findings: HLA restriction was apparent for most CMV-associated TCR beta chains in a later analysis. V- and J-gene trimming of TCR beta was linked (in a later analysis) to a missense DCLRE1C variant. Clonal expansion, a later analysis showed, was greater in HLA-associated TCR beta chains than in equally common others.

The clonotype comes from a man aged 25 to 40 in good health and CMV-seronegative. Sequenced material: PBMCs. V usage is TRBV29-1 and J usage is TRBJ1-1; D is unclear. CDR3 sequence: CSVSMNTEAFF. The CDR3 nucleotides read TGCAGCGTTTCCATGAACACTGAAGCTTTCTTT.